This T cell receptor beta chain was obtained from a study of T cell responses to AZD1222 COVID-19 vaccine. Findings and caveats of the study: Donors were chiefly white British, with a greater number of females, and clonal diversity was perhaps underestimated. Recipients of two AZD1222 doses showed rising Spike-specific TCR breadth and depth.

Germline V gives CDR1 KGHDR, CDR2 SFDVKD. CDR3 length: 13 residues. V lost 3 bases and J 5 bases, leaving 9 bases between the germline ends. It was second doses at about 4 or about 12 weeks that were pooled. Clones were read by immunoSEQ multiplex PCR, and TCRdb kept only the in-frame ones, dropping some. The data contain about 73,000 clones, roughly 80% of them singletons. This clone was seen only a few times. Its antigen is undetermined. The chain uses TRBV24-1 and TRBJ1-1; the D gene is possibly TRBD1 (5 bases). This receptor was taken from an adult who received the AZD1222 COVID-19 vaccine. Source: peripheral blood, taken 28 days after the second AZD1222 dose. The CDR3 DNA follows: TGTGCCACCAGTGATCCCAGGGAAACTGAAGCTTTCTTT. Amino acids: CATSDPRETEAFF.